The 20 T cell receptor beta chains below all came from one sample that was sequenced in a study of T cells in localized non-small cell lung cancer. Assay used: immunoSEQ multiplex PCR; TCRdb lists only in-frame clones, some missing. Here the sample spans 50,000 to 70,000 clones, 75% to 85% being singletons. The sequencing used PBMCs, collected before any cancer treatment. The receptors were sampled from a man between 40 and 70 years old with stage II lung adenocarcinoma.

The rearrangement uses TRBV6-5 and TRBJ2-3, with D maybe TRBD2 (6 bases). Trimming took off 0 bases at V and 8 bases at J, with 18 bases between the two ends. Germline loops: CDR1 MNHEY, CDR2 SVGAGI. There are 16 residues in the CDR3. In DNA form, the CDR3 reads TGTGCCAGCAGTTACTCTCCGGACGGGGGTATTGGTACGCAGTATTTT. It encodes CASSYSPDGGIGTQYF.

The J gene is TRBJ2-1, the V gene TRBV15; no definite D call. The CDR3 contains 15 residues. CDR1 is LNHNV and CDR2 is YYDKDF in the germline V gene (reference sequence). The V gene lost 0 bases and the J gene lost 0 bases, with 6 bases spanning the gap. CDR3 in DNA: TGTGCCACCAGCAGAGATTTTAGCTCCTACAATGAGCAGTTCTTC. This gives the protein CATSRDFSSYNEQFF.

This chain joins TRBV21-1 and TRBJ2-7; TRBD1, the table's D call, was not compared with the DNA. TRBV21-1 is noted as a pseudogene. The CDR3 totals 14 residues. DNA of the CDR3: TGTGCCAGCAGCAAATGGGACAGGGGGGACGAGCAGTACTTC. Encoded protein: CASSKWDRGDEQYF.

This chain connects TRBV7-9 to TRBJ2-2, with TRBD2 matching over 8 bases. CDR1 is SEHNR, CDR2 FQNEAQ, per germline (reference sequence). The CDR3 consists of 15 residues. The J segment lost 3 bases and the V segment lost 5 bases, leaving 5 bases of the junction unmatched. The CDR3 is CASSMSGSYTGELFF. In nucleotides, the CDR3 is TGTGCCAGCAGCATGAGCGGGAGCTACACCGGGGAGCTGTTTTTT.

The chain carries TRBV10-1 and TRBJ2-1; D is ambiguous. CDR1 is WNHNN and CDR2 is SYGVQD in the germline V gene (reference sequence). Trimming removed 3 bases at V and 9 bases at J, with 9 bases between. There are 12 residues in the CDR3. The CDR3 is CASSDPLGEQFF. Here the CDR3 DNA reads TGCGCCAGCAGTGACCCGCTGGGTGAGCAGTTCTTC.

This chain connects TRBV5-1 to TRBJ1-1; D might be TRBD1 (6 bases). The length of the CDR3 is 14 residues. Germline assignment: CDR1 SGHRS and CDR2 YFSETQ. Trimming removed 0 bases from V and 5 bases from J, with 11 bases in between. CDR3 in amino acids: CASSLAGGATEAFF. The CDR3 coding sequence is TGCGCCAGCAGCTTGGCTGGGGGGGCAACTGAAGCTTTCTTT.

CDR3 nucleotide sequence: TGTGCCAGCAGTCCCCGACTAGCGGGGTCCTACGAGCAGTACTTC. Its translation: CASSPRLAGSYEQYF. The chain combines TRBV6-6 with TRBJ2-7, with 11 nucleotides matching TRBD2. Per the germline V gene, CDR1 is MNHNY and CDR2 is SVGAGI (reference sequence). V shed 5 bases and J 1 base; nucleotides not matched to a gene: 4. CDR3 length equals 15 residues.

The chain employs TRBV29-1 and TRBJ1-2; D is perhaps TRBD1 (5 bases). Trimming pared 4 bases from V and 7 bases from J, leaving 10 bases between. CDR3 length: 11 residues. From germline, CDR1 is SQVTM and CDR2 ANQGSEA. CDR3 region: CSVGQRSGYTF. As DNA, the CDR3 is TGCAGCGTTGGACAGCGGAGTGGCTACACCTTC.

This chain connects TRBV6-4 to TRBJ2-1; TRBD2 might be the D (6 bases). Germline loops: CDR1 MRHNA, CDR2 SNTAGT. V was clipped by 8 bases and J by 2 bases, with 13 bases between them. The CDR3 sequence is 14 residues long. CDR3 in DNA: TGTGCCAGCGGGCGGGATGAAACCTACAATGAGCAGTTCTTC. Encoded protein: CASGRDETYNEQFF.

This chain uses TRBV7-3 with TRBJ2-2; D call uncertain. Between the trimmed V and J ends, which lost 1 base and 7 bases, there was a span of 19 bases. This CDR3 comprises 17 residues. The germline CDR1 and CDR2 sequences are SGHTA and FQGTGA. The CDR3 is CASSLNSGGQVNGELFF. In nucleotides, the CDR3 is TGTGCCAGCAGCTTAAACTCAGGTGGCCAGGTCAACGGGGAGCTGTTTTTT.

This clone has only one observation. The chain combines TRBV9 with TRBJ2-3; perhaps TRBD2 as D (6 bases). This CDR3 region has 18 residues. CDR1 SGDLS and CDR2 YYNGEE come from the germline V gene. V shed 0 bases and J shed 4 bases, with 21 bases lying between them. CDR3 DNA: TGTGCCAGCAGCGTAGGGGATTTGTGGGGAGGAGTACCAGATACGCAGTATTTT. Its protein is CASSVGDLWGGVPDTQYF.

About this clone itself: A much larger clone sits a single nucleotide away, making a read error possible. The V gene is TRBV6-5, the J gene TRBJ2-6; D remains ambiguous. With 2 bases removed from V and 3 bases from J, the gap between germline ends came to 8 bases. CDR1 MNHEY and CDR2 SVGAGI come from the germline V gene. CDR3 length: 15 amino acids. CDR3 sequence reads: CASSYDGFGANVLTF. The CDR3 DNA is TGTGCCAGCAGTTACGACGGGTTTGGGGCCAACGTCCTGACTTTC.

This chain uses TRBV29-1 with TRBJ2-7, with a possible D match to TRBD1 (5 bases). Trimming took off 5 bases at V and 2 bases at J, with 13 bases between the two ends. The germline CDR1 and CDR2 sequences are SQVTM and ANQGSEA. CDR3 size: 13 residues. The CDR3 sequence is CSVSSQGTYEQYF. CDR3 DNA: TGCAGCGTTTCTTCTCAGGGTACCTACGAGCAGTACTTC.

The CDR3 loop reads CAWGVGVSFYGYTF. CDR3 nucleotides: TGTGCCTGGGGGGTTGGGGTTTCCTTCTATGGCTACACCTTC. V and J are TRBV30 and TRBJ1-2; D is unclear. The V gene's germline CDR1 is GTSNPN and CDR2 SVGIG (reference sequence). CDR3 length: 14 residues. The V end lost 5 bases, the J end lost 4 bases, and 17 bases lay between the germline ends.

The rearrangement joins TRBV7-8 to TRBJ1-1; D unclear. The CDR3 spans 13 residues. CDR1 and CDR2 (germline): SGHVS, FQNEAQ. V was trimmed by 5 bases and J by 1 base, leaving 8 bases between them. The CDR3: CASSPGRNTEAFF. The CDR3 DNA reads as TGTGCCAGCAGCCCCGGACGGAACACTGAAGCTTTCTTT.

The chain has TRBV19 and TRBJ2-3; perhaps TRBD1 as D (6 bases). Trimming removed 3 bases from V and 1 base from J, with 8 bases in between. The CDR3 has 14 amino acids. Per germline, CDR1 LNHDA and CDR2 SQIVND (reference sequence). CDR3 loop: CASSIGQRTDTQYF. CDR3 nucleotide sequence: TGTGCCAGTAGTATCGGACAGCGCACAGATACGCAGTATTTT.

This sequence joins TRBV7-3 and TRBJ1-5; D is perhaps TRBD1 (5 bases). The CDR3 extends over 18 amino acids. Germline V gene sequence: CDR1 SGHTA, CDR2 FQGTGA. Trimming removed 6 bases at V and 6 bases at J, with 27 bases between. Here the CDR3 reads CASRTSFLCWGVVQPQHF. The CDR3 DNA reads TGTGCCAGCAGGACTTCCTTTCTTTGTTGGGGGGTGGTTCAGCCCCAGCATTTT.

The J gene is TRBJ2-7, the V gene TRBV28; TRBD1 is a possible D gene (6 bases). The V end was cut by 4 bases, the J end by 0 bases, with 16 bases between. This CDR3 comprises 16 residues. CDR1 and CDR2 (germline): MDHEN, SYDVKM. The CDR3 spells CASSSGIGGRSYEQYF. As DNA, the CDR3 is TGTGCCAGCAGTTCTGGGATAGGGGGACGCTCCTACGAGCAGTACTTC.

The rearrangement links TRBV19 to TRBJ1-2; 7 nucleotides match TRBD1. J was trimmed by 7 bases and V by 3 bases; bases with no gene match: 8. CDR1 is LNHDA, CDR2 SQIVND, per germline (reference sequence). The CDR3 spans 14 residues. The CDR3 loop reads CASSIGGGNTGYTF. Here the CDR3 DNA reads TGTGCCAGTAGTATTGGAGGGGGCAATACTGGCTACACCTTC.

The chain links TRBV7-2 to TRBJ2-2; possibly TRBD1 for D (6 bases). This CDR3 has 14 amino acids. V lost 3 bases, J lost 6 bases, and 11 bases lay in between. From germline, CDR1 is SGHTA and CDR2 FQGNSA. CDR3 DNA: TGTGCCAGCAGCTTGGCCAGGGGCGCCGGGGAGCTGTTTTTT. This sequence encodes CASSLARGAGELFF.